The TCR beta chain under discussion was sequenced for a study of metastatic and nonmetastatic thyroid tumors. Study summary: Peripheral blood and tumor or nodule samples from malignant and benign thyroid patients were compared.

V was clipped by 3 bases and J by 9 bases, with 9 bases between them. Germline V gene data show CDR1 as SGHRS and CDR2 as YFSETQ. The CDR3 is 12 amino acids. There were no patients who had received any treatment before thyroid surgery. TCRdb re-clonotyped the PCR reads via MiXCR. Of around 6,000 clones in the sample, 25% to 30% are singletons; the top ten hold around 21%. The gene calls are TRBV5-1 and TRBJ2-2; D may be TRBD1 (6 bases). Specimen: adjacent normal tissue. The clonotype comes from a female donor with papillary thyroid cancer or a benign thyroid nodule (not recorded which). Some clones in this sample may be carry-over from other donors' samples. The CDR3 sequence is CASSSTGRELFF. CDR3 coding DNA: TGCGCCAGCAGCTCTACAGGGCGGGAGCTGTTTTTT.